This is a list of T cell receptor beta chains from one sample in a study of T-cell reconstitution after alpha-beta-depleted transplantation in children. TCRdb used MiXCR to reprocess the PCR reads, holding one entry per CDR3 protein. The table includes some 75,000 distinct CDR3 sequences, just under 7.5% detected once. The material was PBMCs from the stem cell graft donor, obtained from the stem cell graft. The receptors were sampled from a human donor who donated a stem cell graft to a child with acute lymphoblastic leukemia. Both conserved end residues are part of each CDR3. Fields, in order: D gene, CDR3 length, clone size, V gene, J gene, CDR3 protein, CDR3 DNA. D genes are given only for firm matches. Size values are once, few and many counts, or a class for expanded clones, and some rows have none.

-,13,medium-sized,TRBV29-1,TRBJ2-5,CSVRPGAQETQYF,TGCAGCGTCCGGCCCGGGGCCCAAGAGACCCAGTACTTC
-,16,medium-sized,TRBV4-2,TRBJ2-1,CASSQDSSVSYNEQFF,TGTGCCAGCAGCCAAGATAGCAGCGTATCGTACAATGAGCAGTTCTTC
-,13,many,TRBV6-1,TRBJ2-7,CASSEDSHYEQYF,TGTGCCAGCAGTGAAGACAGCCACTACGAGCAGTACTTC
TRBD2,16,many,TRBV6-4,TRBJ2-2,CASSDGTSGPTGELFF,TGTGCCAGCAGTGACGGAACTAGCGGGCCCACCGGGGAGCTGTTTTTT
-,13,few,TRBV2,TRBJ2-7,CASSLDSSYEQYF,TGTGCCAGCAGTCTCGACAGTTCCTACGAGCAGTACTTC
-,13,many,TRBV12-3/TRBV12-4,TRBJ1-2,CASRGRGSYGYTF,TGTGCCAGCAGGGGTCGGGGTTCCTATGGCTACACCTTC
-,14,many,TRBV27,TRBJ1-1,CASYPKGGGTEAFF,TGTGCCAGTTATCCGAAAGGGGGTGGCACTGAAGCTTTCTTT
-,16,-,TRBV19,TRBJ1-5,CASRAGGTSDNQPQHF,TGTGCCAGTAGGGCGGGCGGGACAAGCGACAATCAGCCCCAGCATTTT
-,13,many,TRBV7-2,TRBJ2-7,CASSLVASYEQYF,TGTGCCAGCAGCTTAGTCGCGTCCTACGAGCAGTACTTC
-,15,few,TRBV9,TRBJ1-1,CASSPAGSLNTEAFF,TGTGCCAGCAGCCCCGCCGGGTCTCTGAACACTGAAGCTTTCTTT
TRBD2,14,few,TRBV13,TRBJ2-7,CASSLRSGGYEQYF,TGTGCCAGCAGCTTAAGGAGCGGGGGCTACGAGCAGTACTTC
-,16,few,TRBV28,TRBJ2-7,CASSAPQGPSSYEQYF,TGTGCCAGCAGTGCCCCCCAGGGCCCCAGCTCCTACGAGCAGTACTTC
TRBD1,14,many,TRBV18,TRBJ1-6,CSSSQDRINSPLHF,TGTTCCAGCTCACAGGACAGGATTAATTCACCCCTCCACTTT
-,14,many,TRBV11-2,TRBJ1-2,CASSLENRIYGYTF,TGTGCCAGCAGCTTAGAAAACAGGATCTATGGCTACACCTTC
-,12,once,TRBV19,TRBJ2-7,CAIGTAAYEQYF,TGTGCCATCGGTACAGCGGCCTACGAGCAGTACTTC
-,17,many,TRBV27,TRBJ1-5,CASSLNEAPYSNQPQHF,TGTGCCAGCAGTTTAAATGAGGCCCCCTATAGCAATCAGCCCCAGCATTTT
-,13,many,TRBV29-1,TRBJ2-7,CSVAGRSSYEQYF,TGCAGCGTGGCGGGACGTAGCTCCTACGAGCAGTACTTC
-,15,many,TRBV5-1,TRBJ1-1,CASSLERGTGTEAFF,TGCGCCAGCAGCTTGGAACGGGGAACGGGAACTGAAGCTTTCTTT
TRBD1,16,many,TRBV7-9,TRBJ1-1,CASSRRMTGGEGEAFF,TGTGCCAGCAGCCGAAGGATGACAGGGGGTGAGGGTGAAGCTTTCTTT
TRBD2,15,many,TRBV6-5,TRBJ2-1,CASAPLHTGGHEQFF,TGTGCCAGCGCGCCTCTCCACACGGGGGGGCATGAGCAGTTCTTC
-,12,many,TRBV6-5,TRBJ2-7,CASSHTGFEQYF,TGTGCCAGCAGCCATACAGGGTTCGAGCAGTACTTC
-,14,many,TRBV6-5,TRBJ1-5,CASGREGGNQPQHF,TGTGCCAGCGGCAGAGAGGGGGGAAATCAGCCCCAGCATTTT
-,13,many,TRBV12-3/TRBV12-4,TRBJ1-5,CASSLREDQPQHF,TGTGCCAGCAGTTTACGTGAGGATCAGCCCCAGCATTTT
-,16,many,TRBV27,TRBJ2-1,CASRGLLARSYNEQFF,TGTGCCAGCAGGGGCTTACTAGCAAGGTCCTACAATGAGCAGTTCTTC
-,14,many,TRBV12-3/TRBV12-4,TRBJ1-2,CASSDLSGSGGYTF,TGTGCCAGCAGTGACCTCTCGGGGTCTGGGGGCTACACCTTC
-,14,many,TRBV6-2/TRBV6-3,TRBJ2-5,CASTRPRIQETQYF,TGTGCCAGCACCAGACCCCGGATCCAAGAGACCCAGTACTTC
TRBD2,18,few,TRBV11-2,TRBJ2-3,CASRPKCGGAGHTDTQYF,TGTGCCAGCAGGCCAAAATGCGGGGGGGCGGGGCACACAGATACGCAGTATTTT
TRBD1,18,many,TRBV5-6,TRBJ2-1,CASSLAADRVFSYNEQFF,TGTGCCAGCAGCCTAGCAGCGGACAGGGTGTTCTCCTACAATGAGCAGTTCTTC
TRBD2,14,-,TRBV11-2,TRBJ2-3,CASSSGGPTDTQYF,TGTGCCAGCAGCAGCGGGGGCCCCACAGATACGCAGTATTTT
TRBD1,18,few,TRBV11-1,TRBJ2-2,CASSPRPPGTGNTGELFF,TGTGCCAGCTCTCCTAGGCCCCCCGGGACAGGGAACACCGGGGAGCTGTTTTTT
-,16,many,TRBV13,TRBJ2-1,CASSPPGRTLNNEQFF,TGTGCCAGCAGCCCACCCGGCCGAACCCTTAACAATGAGCAGTTCTTC
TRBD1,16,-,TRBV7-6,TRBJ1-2,CASSLLPGQGNYGYTF,TGTGCCAGCAGCCTACTTCCGGGACAGGGAAACTATGGCTACACCTTC
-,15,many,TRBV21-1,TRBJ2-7,CASSKGDRRSYEQYF,TGTGCCAGCAGCAAAGGGGACAGGCGCTCCTACGAGCAGTACTTC
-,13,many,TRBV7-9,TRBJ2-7,CASSLLQGEEQYF,TGTGCCAGCAGCCTCCTACAGGGAGAAGAGCAGTACTTC
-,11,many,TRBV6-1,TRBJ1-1,CASRQGAEAFF,TGTGCCAGCAGGCAGGGCGCTGAAGCTTTCTTT
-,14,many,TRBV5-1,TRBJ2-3,CASSLGGATDTQYF,TGCGCCAGCAGCTTAGGGGGGGCCACAGATACGCAGTATTTT
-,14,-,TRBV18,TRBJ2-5,CASSPSIVQETQYF,TGTGCCAGCTCACCATCCATAGTGCAAGAGACCCAGTACTTC
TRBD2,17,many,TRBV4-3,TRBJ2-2,CASSQGPAGGLNGELFF,TGCGCCAGCAGCCAAGGGCCAGCGGGGGGGCTTAACGGGGAGCTGTTTTTT
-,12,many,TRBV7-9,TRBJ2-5,CASSFQLGTQYF,TGTGCCAGCAGCTTTCAGTTGGGGACCCAGTACTTC
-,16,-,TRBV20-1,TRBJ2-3,CSASTQVACSTDTQYF,TGCAGTGCTAGCACACAGGTAGCCTGTAGCACAGATACGCAGTATTTT
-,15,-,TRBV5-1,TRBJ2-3,CASSLGGINTDTQYF,TGCGCCAGCAGCTTAGGCGGGATTAACACAGATACGCAGTATTTT
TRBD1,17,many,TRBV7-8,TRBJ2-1,CASRPLLRDRGHNEQFF,TGTGCCAGCAGACCATTGCTCCGGGACAGGGGGCACAATGAGCAGTTCTTC